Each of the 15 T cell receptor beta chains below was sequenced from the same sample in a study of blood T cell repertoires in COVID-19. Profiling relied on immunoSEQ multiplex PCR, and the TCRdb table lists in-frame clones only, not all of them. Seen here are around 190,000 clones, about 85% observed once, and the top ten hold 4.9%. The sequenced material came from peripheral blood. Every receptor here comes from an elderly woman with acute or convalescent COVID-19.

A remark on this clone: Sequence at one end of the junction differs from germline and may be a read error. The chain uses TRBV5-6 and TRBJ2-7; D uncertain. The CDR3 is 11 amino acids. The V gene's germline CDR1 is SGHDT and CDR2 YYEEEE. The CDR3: CASSLAFDISF. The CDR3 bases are TGTGCCAGCAGCTTGGCCTTTGACATCAGCTTC. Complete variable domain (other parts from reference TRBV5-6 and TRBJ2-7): DAGVTQSPTHLIKTRGQQVTLRCSPKSGHDTVSWYQQALGQGPQFIFQYYEEEERQRGNFPDRFSGHQFPNYSSELNVNALLLGDSALYLCASSLAFDISFGPGTRLTVT.

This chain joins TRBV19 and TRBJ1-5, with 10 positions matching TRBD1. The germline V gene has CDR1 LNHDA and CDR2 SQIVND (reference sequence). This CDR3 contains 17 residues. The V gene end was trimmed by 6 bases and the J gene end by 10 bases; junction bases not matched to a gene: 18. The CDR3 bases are TGTGCCAGTAGCAGGACAGGGGGTCGGATGTCGGTAGGCCCCCAGCATTTT. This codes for CASSRTGGRMSVGPQHF.

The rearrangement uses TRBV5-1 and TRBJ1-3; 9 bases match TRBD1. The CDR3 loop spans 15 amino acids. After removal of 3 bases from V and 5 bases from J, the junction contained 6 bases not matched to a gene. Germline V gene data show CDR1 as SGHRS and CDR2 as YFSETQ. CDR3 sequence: CASSSVDRGRNTIYF. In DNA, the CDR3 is TGCGCCAGCAGCTCCGTAGACAGGGGGAGAAACACCATATATTTT.

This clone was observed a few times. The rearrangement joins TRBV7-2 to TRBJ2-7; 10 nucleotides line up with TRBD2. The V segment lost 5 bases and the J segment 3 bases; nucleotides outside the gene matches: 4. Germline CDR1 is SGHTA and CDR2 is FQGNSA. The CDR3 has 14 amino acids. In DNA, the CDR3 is TGTGCCAGCAGCCCTACTAGCGGGATCTACGAGCAGTACTTC. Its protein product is CASSPTSGIYEQYF.

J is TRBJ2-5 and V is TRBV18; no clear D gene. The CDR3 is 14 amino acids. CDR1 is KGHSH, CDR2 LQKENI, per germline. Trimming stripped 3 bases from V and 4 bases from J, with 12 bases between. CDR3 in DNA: TGTGCCAGCTCACCTGCGGCCACTACAGAGACCCAGTACTTC. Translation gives CASSPAATTETQYF.

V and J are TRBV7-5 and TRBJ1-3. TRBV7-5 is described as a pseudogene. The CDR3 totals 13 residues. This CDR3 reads CARSPVPRDTIYF. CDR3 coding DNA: TGTGCCAGAAGCCCGGTCCCCCGAGACACCATATATTTT.

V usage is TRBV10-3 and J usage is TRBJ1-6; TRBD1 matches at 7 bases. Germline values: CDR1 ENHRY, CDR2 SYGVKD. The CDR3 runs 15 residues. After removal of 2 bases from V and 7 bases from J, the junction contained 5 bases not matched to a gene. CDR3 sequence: CAISERGTENSPLHF. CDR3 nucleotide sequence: TGTGCCATCAGTGAGCGAGGGACAGAGAATTCACCCCTCCACTTT.

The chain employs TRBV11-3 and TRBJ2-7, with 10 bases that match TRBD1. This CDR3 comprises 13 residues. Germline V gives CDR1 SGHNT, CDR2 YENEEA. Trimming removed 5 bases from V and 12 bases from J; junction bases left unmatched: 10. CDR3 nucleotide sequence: TGTGCCAGCAGCGTGGACAGGGGGGACGCACCGTACTTC. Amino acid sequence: CASSVDRGDAPYF.

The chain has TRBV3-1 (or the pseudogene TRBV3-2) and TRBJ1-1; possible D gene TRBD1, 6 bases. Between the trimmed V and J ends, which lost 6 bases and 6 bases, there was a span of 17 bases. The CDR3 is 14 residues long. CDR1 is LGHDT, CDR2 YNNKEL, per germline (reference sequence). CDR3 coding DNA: TGTGCCAGCAGTATCCGAGGGGGTGTGTCTGAAGCTTTCTTT. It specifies CASSIRGGVSEAFF.

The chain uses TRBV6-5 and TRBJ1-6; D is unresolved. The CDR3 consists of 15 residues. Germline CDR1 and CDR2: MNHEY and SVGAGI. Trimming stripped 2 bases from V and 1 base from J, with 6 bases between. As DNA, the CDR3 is TGTGCCAGCAGTTACGGGCAGTCCTATAATTCACCCCTCCACTTT. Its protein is CASSYGQSYNSPLHF.

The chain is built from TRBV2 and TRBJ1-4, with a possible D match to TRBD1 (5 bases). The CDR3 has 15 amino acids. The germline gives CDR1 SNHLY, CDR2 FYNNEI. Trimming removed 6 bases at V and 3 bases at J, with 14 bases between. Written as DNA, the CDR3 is TGTGCCAGCAGGCAAGGGCGGGGACCTAATGAAAAACTGTTTTTT. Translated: CASRQGRGPNEKLFF.

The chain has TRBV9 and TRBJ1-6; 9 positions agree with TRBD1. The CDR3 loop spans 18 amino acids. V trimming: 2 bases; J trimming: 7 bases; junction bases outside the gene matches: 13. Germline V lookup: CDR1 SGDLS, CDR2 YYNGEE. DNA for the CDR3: TGTGCCAGCAGCGTTCTTCCGGGACAGGGTCTTTGGAATTCACCCCTCCACTTT. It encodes CASSVLPGQGLWNSPLHF.

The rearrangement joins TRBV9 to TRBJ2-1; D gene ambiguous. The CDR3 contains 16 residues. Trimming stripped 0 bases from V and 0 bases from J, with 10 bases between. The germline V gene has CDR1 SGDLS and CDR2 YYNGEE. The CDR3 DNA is TGTGCCAGCAGCGTAGATCCGGAGAGCTCCTACAATGAGCAGTTCTTC. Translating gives CASSVDPESSYNEQFF.

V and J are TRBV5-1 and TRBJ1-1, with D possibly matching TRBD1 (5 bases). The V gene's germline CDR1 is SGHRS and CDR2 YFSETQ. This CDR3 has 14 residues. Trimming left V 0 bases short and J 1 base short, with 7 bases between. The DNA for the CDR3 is TGCGCCAGCAGCTTGGGGGGCCAGAACACTGAAGCTTTCTTT. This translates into CASSLGGQNTEAFF.

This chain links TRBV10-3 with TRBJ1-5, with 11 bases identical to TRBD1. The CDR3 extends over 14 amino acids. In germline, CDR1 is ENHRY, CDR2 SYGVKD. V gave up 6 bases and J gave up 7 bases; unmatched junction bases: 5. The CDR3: CAIRQGQGEQPQHF. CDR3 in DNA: TGTGCCATCAGACAGGGACAGGGGGAACAGCCCCAGCATTTT.